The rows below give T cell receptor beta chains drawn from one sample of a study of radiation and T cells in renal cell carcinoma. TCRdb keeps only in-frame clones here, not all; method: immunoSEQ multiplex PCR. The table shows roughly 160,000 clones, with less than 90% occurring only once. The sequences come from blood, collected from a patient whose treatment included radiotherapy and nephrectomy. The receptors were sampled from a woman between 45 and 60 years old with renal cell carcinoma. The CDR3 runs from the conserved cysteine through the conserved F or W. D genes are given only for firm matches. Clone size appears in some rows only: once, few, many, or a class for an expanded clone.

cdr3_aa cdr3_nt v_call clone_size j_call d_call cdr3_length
CASSYETGNPGGYTF TGTGCCAGCAGTTACGAGACAGGGAACCCCGGGGGCTACACCTTC TRBV6-5 once TRBJ1-2 TRBD1 15
CAWSVGALAYEQYF TGTGCCTGGAGTGTAGGGGCCCTCGCCTACGAGCAGTACTTC TRBV30 . TRBJ2-7 . 14
CASSLGHYGYTF TGTGCCAGCAGCCTGGGCCACTATGGCTACACCTTC TRBV5-6 . TRBJ1-2 . 12
CASSVSSGTSFHQETQYF TGTGCCAGCAGCGTTTCGTCCGGGACTAGCTTTCATCAAGAGACCCAGTACTTC TRBV9 . TRBJ2-5 TRBD2 18
CASSPHENTEAFF TGTGCCAGCAGCCCCCATGAGAACACTGAAGCTTTCTTT TRBV7-9 . TRBJ1-1 . 13
CASSEAGFSGNTIYF TGTGCCAGCAGTGAAGCAGGGTTTAGTGGAAACACCATATATTTT TRBV2 . TRBJ1-3 . 15
CASSFAGTSVRGNTIYF TGTGCCAGCAGCTTCGCCGGGACCTCCGTGAGGGGAAACACCATATATTTT TRBV7-2 . TRBJ1-3 . 17
CASHRAEGDTQYF TGTGCCAGTCACCGCGCGGAGGGGGATACGCAGTATTTT TRBV6-5 . TRBJ2-3 . 13
CASSPTGDSYEQYF TGTGCCAGCAGTCCCACCGGGGACTCCTACGAGCAGTACTTC TRBV6-4 . TRBJ2-7 . 14
CASSVAGGYSYEQYF TGTGCCAGCAGCGTCGCGGGGGGATACTCCTACGAGCAGTACTTC TRBV7-2 . TRBJ2-7 TRBD2 15
CASSGAGAGQPQHF TGTGCCAGCAGTGGAGCAGGGGCAGGGCAGCCCCAGCATTTT TRBV27 . TRBJ1-5 . 14
CASSDRTGGGEKLFF TGTGCCAGCAGTGACCGGACAGGTGGAGGGGAAAAACTGTTTTTT TRBV25-1 . TRBJ1-4 TRBD1 15
CASRATGNNQPQHF TGTGCCAGCAGAGCTACAGGGAATAATCAGCCCCAGCATTTT TRBV6-1 . TRBJ1-5 . 14
CASSLGSGNTIYF TGTGCCAGCAGCTTAGGATCTGGAAACACCATATATTTT TRBV13 few TRBJ1-3 . 13
CASSLDPGAGNTIYF TGTGCCAGCAGCTTGGACCCAGGGGCTGGAAACACCATATATTTT TRBV5-5 . TRBJ1-3 . 15
CASSLDGLAGGIDTQYF TGTGCCAGCAGCTTAGATGGACTAGCGGGGGGAATAGATACGCAGTATTTT TRBV11-3 once TRBJ2-3 TRBD2 17
CASSLSRTWTQYF TGTGCCAGCAGCTTATCCAGGACGTGGACCCAGTACTTC TRBV13 . TRBJ2-5 . 13
CASSLRSTNEKLFF TGTGCCAGCAGCTTGAGATCAACTAATGAAAAACTGTTTTTT TRBV5-8 . TRBJ1-4 . 14
CASSGEPYEQYF TGCGCCAGCTCGGGAGAACCCTACGAGCAGTACTTC TRBV10-2 . TRBJ2-7 . 12
CASSEGGLAGAPGTGELFF TGTGCCAGCAGTGAGGGGGGACTAGCGGGGGCCCCGGGCACCGGGGAGCTGTTTTTT TRBV6-1 once TRBJ2-2 TRBD2 19
CASSSMGAGGNEQFF TGTGCCAGCAGCTCTATGGGGGCCGGGGGCAATGAGCAGTTCTTC TRBV7-2 few TRBJ2-1 . 15
CASRGNTGELFF TGTGCCAGCAGGGGGAACACCGGGGAGCTGTTTTTT TRBV6-6 . TRBJ2-2 . 12
CASSSAGGGSTDTQYF TGCGCCAGCAGCTCCGCTGGCGGGGGCAGCACAGATACGCAGTATTTT TRBV5-1 . TRBJ2-3 . 16
CASSLALAGLNEQFF TGTGCCAGCAGCTTAGCCCTAGCGGGGTTGAATGAGCAGTTCTTC TRBV7-9 . TRBJ2-1 TRBD2 15
CASSRGGVNTQYF TGTGCCAGCAGTCGAGGGGGGGTGAATACGCAGTATTTT TRBV25-1 . TRBJ2-3 . 13
CASNLLAGGSHEQYF TGTGCCAGCAACCTACTAGCGGGGGGTTCCCACGAGCAGTACTTC TRBV2 . TRBJ2-7 TRBD2 15
CASSPDWSGTQYF TGTGCCAGCAGCCCCGACTGGTCCGGGACCCAGTACTTC TRBV7-2 . TRBJ2-5 . 13
CASTGTDYGYTF TGTGCCAGTACCGGGACGGACTATGGCTACACCTTC TRBV9 . TRBJ1-2 . 12
CASSEQGESYEQYF TGTGCCAGTAGTGAACAGGGGGAATCTTACGAGCAGTACTTC TRBV19 . TRBJ2-7 TRBD1 14
CASIPGSENIQYF TGCGCCAGCATTCCAGGGTCCGAAAACATTCAGTACTTC TRBV10-2 . TRBJ2-4 . 13
CASSYAFGDPDTQYF TGTGCCAGCAGTTACGCGTTCGGGGATCCGGATACGCAGTATTTT TRBV6-5 once TRBJ2-3 . 15
CASSVGPGYPYDEQYF TGTGCCAGCAGCGTAGGACCGGGATACCCATATGACGAGCAGTACTTC TRBV9 . TRBJ2-7 . 16
CASSPPSGGVVETQYF TGTGCCAGCTCACCACCGAGCGGGGGAGTCGTAGAGACCCAGTACTTC TRBV18 . TRBJ2-5 TRBD2 16
CASHTGRGAYEQYF TGCGCCAGCCATACAGGCAGGGGAGCCTACGAGCAGTACTTC TRBV5-1 . TRBJ2-7 . 14
CAWSSGPYGYTF TGTGCCTGGAGTTCCGGACCTTATGGCTACACCTTC TRBV30 . TRBJ1-2 . 12
CASSTGTVGEKLFF TGTGCCAGTAGTACCGGGACAGTTGGAGAAAAACTGTTTTTT TRBV19 . TRBJ1-4 TRBD1 14
CASSELTDYGYTF TGTGCCAGCAGTGAATTGACAGACTATGGCTACACCTTC TRBV6-1 . TRBJ1-2 . 13